This T cell receptor (beta chain) was sequenced in a study of siplizumab effects on memory and regulatory T cells. The study's findings and limits: Unstimulated subsets captured only a minor fraction of alloreactive clones. Confirmation that proliferating Tregs from siplizumab cultures had suppressive function was not obtained.

As concerns this clone: Its antigen remains unidentified.

The assay looked at some 9.8 x 10^4 TCR templates in each sample. Repertoires were generated with immunoSEQ multiplex PCR, while TCRdb's copy carries only in-frame clones and drops some. Of about 100,000 clones listed, about 91% are singletons. CDR3 length: 12 residues. V lost 4 bases and J 2 bases, leaving 6 bases between the germline ends. CDR1 SGHDT and CDR2 YYEEEE come from the germline V gene. The TCR originated in a human donor in good health. The specimen was Tregs sorted from blood. The chain couples TRBV5-6 to TRBJ1-2; D not certain. CDR3 region: CASSTSNYGYTF. The CDR3 DNA sequence: TGTGCCAGCAGCACCAGCAACTATGGCTACACCTTC. The variable domain in full, completed from reference TRBV5-6 and TRBJ1-2, reads DAGVTQSPTHLIKTRGQQVTLRCSPKSGHDTVSWYQQALGQGPQFIFQYYEEEERQRGNFPDRFSGHQFPNYSSELNVNALLLGDSALYLCASSTSNYGYTFGSGTRLTVV.